The clone carrying this TCR beta chain was counted at least ten times. Its antigen is currently unknown. This record belongs to a study of T cell repertoires in cytomegalovirus infection. Across the whole study: Public TCR beta signatures indicated both CMV infection and matching HLA type. Notes on the study in general: Based on cumulative public TCR beta family frequency, carriers of CMV plus the relevant HLA were identified. CMV-specific HLA-C-restricted TCR beta clonotypes dominated the ex vivo response.

Trimming left V 1 base short and J 3 bases short, with 15 bases between. CDR3 length: 16 residues. Germline CDR1 reads SGHVS; CDR2 reads FNYEAQ. TCRdb recomputed calls from the reads with MiXCR, one row per CDR3 protein. The data show 560,000 or so distinct CDR3 sequences, approximately 17% seen once. This receptor was identified in a human donor in good health (CMV status not recorded). Some clones in this sample may be carry-over from other donors' samples. V and J are TRBV7-6 and TRBJ1-1; D may be TRBD1 (6 bases). Sequencing input: CD8+ T cells from PBMCs. The CDR3 DNA sequence: TGTGCCAGCAGCTTAGATCTGGGGGCGATTGACACTGAAGCTTTCTTT. It is translated as CASSLDLGAIDTEAFF.